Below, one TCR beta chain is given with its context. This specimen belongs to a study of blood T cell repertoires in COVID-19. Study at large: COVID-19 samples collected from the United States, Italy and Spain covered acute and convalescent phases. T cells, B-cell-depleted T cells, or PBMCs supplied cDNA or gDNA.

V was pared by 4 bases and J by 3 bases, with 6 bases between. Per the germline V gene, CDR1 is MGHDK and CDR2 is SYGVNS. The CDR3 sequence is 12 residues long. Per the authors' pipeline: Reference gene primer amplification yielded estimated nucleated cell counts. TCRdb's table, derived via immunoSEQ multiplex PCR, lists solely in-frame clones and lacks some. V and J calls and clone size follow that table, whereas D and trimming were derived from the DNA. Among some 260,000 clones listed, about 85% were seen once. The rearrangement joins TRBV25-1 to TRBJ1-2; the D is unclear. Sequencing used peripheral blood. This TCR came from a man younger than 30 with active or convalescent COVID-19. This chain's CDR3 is CASSGAHYGYTF. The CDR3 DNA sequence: TGTGCCAGCAGTGGTGCGCACTATGGCTACACCTTC.